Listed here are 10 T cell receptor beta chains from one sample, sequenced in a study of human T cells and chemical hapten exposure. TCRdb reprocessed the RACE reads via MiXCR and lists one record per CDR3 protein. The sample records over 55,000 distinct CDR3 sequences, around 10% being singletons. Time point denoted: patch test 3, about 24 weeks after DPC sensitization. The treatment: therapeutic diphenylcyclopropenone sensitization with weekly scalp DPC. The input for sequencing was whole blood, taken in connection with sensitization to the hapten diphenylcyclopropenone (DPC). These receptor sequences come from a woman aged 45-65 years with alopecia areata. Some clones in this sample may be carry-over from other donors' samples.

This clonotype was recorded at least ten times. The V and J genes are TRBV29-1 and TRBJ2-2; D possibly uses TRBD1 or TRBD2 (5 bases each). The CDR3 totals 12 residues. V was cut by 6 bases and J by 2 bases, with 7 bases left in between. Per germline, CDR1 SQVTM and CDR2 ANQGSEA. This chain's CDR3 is CSVRDNTGELFF. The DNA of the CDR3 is TGCAGCGTACGGGACAACACCGGGGAGCTGTTTTTT.

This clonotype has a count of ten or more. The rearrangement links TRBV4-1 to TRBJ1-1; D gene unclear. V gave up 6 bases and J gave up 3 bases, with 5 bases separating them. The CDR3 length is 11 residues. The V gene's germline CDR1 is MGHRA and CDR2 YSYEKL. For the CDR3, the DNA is TGCGCCAGCAGGCGCGACACTGAAGCTTTCTTT. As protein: CASRRDTEAFF.

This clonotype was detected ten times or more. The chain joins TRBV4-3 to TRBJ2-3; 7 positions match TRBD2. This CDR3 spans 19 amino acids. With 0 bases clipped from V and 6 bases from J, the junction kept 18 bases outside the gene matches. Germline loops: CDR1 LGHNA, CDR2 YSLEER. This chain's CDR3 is CASSQDLSGNSGWLDTQYF. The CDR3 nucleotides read TGCGCCAGCAGCCAAGATCTTAGTGGGAATAGCGGGTGGTTGGATACGCAGTATTTT.

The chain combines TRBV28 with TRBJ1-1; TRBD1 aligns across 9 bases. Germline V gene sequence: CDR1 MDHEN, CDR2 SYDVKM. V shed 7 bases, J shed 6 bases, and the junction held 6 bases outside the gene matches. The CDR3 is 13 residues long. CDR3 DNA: TGTGCCAGCATTACGGGACAGGGCTCTGAAGCTTTCTTT. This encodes CASITGQGSEAFF.

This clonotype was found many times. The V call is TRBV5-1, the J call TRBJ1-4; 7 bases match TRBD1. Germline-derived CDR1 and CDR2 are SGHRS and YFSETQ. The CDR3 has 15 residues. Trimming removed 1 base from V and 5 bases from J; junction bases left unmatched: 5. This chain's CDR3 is CASSLQDRVNEKLFF. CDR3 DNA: TGCGCCAGCAGCTTGCAAGACAGGGTAAATGAAAAACTGTTTTTT.

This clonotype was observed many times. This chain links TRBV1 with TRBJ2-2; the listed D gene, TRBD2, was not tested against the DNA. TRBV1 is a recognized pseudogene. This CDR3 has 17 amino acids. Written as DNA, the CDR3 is TGCACCAGCAGCCATAGACGACTAGCGGATAACACCGGGGAGCTGTTTTTT. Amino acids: CTSSHRRLADNTGELFF.

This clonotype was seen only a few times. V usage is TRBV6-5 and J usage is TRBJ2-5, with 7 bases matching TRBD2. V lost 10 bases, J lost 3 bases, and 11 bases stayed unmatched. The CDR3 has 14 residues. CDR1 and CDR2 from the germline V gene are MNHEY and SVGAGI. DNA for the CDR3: TGTGCCACCCAGGCCTGGCGGGGGAAAGAGACCCAGTACTTC. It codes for CATQAWRGKETQYF.

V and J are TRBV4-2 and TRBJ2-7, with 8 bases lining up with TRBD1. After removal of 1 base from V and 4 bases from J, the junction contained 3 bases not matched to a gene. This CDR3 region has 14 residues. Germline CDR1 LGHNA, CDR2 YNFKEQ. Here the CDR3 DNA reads TGTGCCAGCAGCCAAGCGACAGGGGAGTACGAGCAGTACTTC. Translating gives CASSQATGEYEQYF.

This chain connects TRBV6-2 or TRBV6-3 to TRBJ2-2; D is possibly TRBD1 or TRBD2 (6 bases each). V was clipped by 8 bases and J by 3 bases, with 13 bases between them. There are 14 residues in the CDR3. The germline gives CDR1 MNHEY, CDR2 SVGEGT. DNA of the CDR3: TGTGCCAGCTCGGGGGCCCTACACACCGGGGAGCTGTTTTTT. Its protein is CASSGALHTGELFF.

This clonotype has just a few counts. CDR3 loop: CSAPRTAFF. For the CDR3, the DNA is TGCAGTGCCCCTAGAACAGCTTTCTTT. J is TRBJ1-1 and V is TRBV20-1; D is ambiguous. The CDR3 contains 9 residues. CDR1 is DFQATT and CDR2 is SNEGSKA in the germline V gene (reference sequence). The V end lost 6 bases, the J end lost 10 bases, and 9 bases lay between the germline ends.